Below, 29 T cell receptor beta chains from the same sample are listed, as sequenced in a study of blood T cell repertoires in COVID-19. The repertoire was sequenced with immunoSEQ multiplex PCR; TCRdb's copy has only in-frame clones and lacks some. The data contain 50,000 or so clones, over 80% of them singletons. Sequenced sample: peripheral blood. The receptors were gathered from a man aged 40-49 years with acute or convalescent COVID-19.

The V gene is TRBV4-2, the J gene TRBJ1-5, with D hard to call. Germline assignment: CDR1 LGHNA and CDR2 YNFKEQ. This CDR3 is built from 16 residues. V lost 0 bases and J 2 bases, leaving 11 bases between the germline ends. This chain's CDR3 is CASSQDVRTRNQPQHF. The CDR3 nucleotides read TGTGCCAGCAGCCAAGACGTCAGGACTCGCAATCAGCCCCAGCATTTT.

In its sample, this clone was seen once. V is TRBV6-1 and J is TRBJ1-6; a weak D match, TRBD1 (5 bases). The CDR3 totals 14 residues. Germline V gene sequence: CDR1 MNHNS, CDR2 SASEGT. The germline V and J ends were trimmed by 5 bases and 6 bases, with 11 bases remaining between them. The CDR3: CASSRGGANSPLHF. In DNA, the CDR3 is TGTGCCAGCAGTCGGGGAGGGGCTAATTCACCCCTCCACTTT.

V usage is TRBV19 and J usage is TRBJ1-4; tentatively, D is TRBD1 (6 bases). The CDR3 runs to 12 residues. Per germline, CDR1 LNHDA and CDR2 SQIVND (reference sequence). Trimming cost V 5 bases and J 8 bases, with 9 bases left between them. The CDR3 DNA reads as TGTGCCAGTAGTCTTGACAGGGAAAAACTGTTTTTT. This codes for CASSLDREKLFF.

For the CDR3, the DNA is TGCGCCAGCAGACCATACCCCGCCGGGAACTATGGCTACACCTTC. It yields the protein CASRPYPAGNYGYTF. The chain has TRBV10-2 and TRBJ1-2; no definite D call. Germline V CDR1 and CDR2: WSHSY, SAAADI. V was cut by 6 bases and J by 2 bases, with 16 bases left in between. CDR3 size: 15 residues.

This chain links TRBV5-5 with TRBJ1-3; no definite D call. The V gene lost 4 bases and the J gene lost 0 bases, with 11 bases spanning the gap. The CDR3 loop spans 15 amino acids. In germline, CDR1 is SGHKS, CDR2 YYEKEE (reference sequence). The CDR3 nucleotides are TGTGCCAGCAGCGAAATTACGGTCTCTGGAAACACCATATATTTT. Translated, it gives CASSEITVSGNTIYF. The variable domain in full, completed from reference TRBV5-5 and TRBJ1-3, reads DAGVTQSPTHLIKTRGQQVTLRCSPISGHKSVSWYQQVLGQGPQFIFQYYEKEERGRGNFPDRFSARQFPNYSSELNVNALLLGDSALYLCASSEITVSGNTIYFGEGSWLTVV.

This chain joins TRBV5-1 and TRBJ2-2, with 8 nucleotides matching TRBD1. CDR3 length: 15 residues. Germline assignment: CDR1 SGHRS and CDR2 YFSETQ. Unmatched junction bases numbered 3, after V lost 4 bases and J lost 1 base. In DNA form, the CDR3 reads TGCGCCAGCAGCGGGGGGACAGGGAACACCGGGGAGCTGTTTTTT. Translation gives CASSGGTGNTGELFF.

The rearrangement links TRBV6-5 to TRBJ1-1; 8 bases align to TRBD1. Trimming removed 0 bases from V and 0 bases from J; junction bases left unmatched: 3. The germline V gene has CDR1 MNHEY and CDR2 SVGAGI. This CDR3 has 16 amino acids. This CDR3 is CASSYSAGGLNTEAFF. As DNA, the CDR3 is TGTGCCAGCAGTTACTCTGCAGGGGGCCTGAACACTGAAGCTTTCTTT.

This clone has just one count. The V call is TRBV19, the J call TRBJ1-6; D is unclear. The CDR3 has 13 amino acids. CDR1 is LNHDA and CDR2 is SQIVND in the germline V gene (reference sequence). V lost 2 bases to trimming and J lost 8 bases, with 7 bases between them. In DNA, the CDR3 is TGTGCCAGTAGTATAAAATTAGATTCACCCCTCCACTTT. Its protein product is CASSIKLDSPLHF.

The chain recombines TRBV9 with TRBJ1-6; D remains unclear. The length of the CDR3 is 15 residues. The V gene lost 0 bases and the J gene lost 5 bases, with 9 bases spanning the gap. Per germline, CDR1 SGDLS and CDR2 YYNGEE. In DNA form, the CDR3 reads TGTGCCAGCAGCGTAGGAGCGGCCGATAATTCACCCCTCCACTTT. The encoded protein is CASSVGAADNSPLHF. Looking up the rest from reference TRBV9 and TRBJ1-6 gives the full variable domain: DSGVTQTPKHLITATGQRVTLRCSPRSGDLSVYWYQQSLDQGLQFLIQYYNGEERAKGNILERFSAQQFPDLHSELNLSSLELGDSALYFCASSVGAADNSPLHFGNGTRLTVT.

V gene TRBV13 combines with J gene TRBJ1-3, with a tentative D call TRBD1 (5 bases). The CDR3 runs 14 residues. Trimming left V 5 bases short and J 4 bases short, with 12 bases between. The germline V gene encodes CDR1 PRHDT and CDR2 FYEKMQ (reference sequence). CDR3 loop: CASSARTFGNTIYF. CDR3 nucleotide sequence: TGTGCCAGCAGCGCAAGGACATTCGGAAACACCATATATTTT.

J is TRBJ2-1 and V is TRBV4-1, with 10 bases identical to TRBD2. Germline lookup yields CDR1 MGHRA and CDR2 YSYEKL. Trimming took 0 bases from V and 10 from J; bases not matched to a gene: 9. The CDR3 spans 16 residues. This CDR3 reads CASSQDSSGRAREQFF. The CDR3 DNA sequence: TGCGCCAGCAGCCAAGATTCAAGCGGGAGGGCCAGGGAGCAGTTCTTC.

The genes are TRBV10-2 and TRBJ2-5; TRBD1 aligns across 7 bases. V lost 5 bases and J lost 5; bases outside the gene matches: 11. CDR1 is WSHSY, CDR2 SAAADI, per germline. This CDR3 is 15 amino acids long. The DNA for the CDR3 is TGCGCCAGCAGTTACCAGGGGGATGTTGGGGAGACCCAGTACTTC. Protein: CASSYQGDVGETQYF.

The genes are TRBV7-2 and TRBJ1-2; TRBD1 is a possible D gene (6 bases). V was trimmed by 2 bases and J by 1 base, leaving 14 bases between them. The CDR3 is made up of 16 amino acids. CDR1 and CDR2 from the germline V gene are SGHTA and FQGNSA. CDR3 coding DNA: TGTGCCAGCAGCTTAAGGTTGGACAGTAATAACTATGGCTACACCTTC. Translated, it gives CASSLRLDSNNYGYTF.

CDR3 amino acids: CASSYGVGGYEQYF. CDR3 in DNA: TGTGCCAGCAGTTACGGGGTAGGGGGCTACGAGCAGTACTTC. The J gene is TRBJ2-7, the V gene TRBV6-5; a possible D gene is TRBD1 (6 bases). Trimming removed 2 bases from V and 3 bases from J, with 11 bases in between. The CDR3 has 14 amino acids. Per the germline V gene, CDR1 is MNHEY and CDR2 is SVGAGI.

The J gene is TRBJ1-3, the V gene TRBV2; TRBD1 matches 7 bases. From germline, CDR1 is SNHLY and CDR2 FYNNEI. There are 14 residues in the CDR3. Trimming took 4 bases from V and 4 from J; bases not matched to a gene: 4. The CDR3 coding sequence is TGTGCCAGCAGTGGACAGGGCTCGGGAAACACCATATATTTT. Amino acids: CASSGQGSGNTIYF.

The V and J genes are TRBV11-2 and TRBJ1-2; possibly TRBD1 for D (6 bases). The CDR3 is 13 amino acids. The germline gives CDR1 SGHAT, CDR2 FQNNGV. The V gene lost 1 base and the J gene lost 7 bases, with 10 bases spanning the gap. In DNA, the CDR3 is TGTGCCAGCAGCTTAGCAGGGGTGGGTGGCTACACCTTC. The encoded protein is CASSLAGVGGYTF.

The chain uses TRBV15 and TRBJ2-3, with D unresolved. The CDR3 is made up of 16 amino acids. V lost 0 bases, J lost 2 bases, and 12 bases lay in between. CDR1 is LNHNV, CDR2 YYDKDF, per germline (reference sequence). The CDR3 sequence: CATSRDLYGPTDTQYF. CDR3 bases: TGTGCCACCAGCAGAGATCTTTATGGCCCCACAGATACGCAGTATTTT.

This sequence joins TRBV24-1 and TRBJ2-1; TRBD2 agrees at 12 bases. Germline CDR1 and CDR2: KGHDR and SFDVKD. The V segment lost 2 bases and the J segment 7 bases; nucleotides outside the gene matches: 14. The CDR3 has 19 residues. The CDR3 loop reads CATSDSWVTSGRGRNEQFF. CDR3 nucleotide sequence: TGTGCCACCAGTGATTCATGGGTGACTAGCGGGAGAGGACGGAATGAGCAGTTCTTC.

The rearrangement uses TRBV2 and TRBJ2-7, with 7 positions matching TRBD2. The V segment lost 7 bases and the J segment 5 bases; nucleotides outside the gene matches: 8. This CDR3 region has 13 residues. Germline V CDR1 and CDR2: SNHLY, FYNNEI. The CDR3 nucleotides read TGTGCCAGCACCGAAGCGGGGAGGCACGAGCAGTACTTC. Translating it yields CASTEAGRHEQYF.

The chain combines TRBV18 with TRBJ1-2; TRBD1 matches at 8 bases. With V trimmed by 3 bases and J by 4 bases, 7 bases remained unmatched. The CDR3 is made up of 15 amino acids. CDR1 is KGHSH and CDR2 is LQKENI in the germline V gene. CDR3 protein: CASSPSDRVGYGYTF. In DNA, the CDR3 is TGTGCCAGCTCACCCTCGGACAGGGTTGGCTATGGCTACACCTTC.

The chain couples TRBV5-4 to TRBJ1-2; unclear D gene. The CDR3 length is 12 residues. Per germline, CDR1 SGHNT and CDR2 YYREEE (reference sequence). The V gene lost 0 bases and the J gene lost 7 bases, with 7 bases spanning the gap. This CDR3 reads CASSLGAGGYTF. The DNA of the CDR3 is TGTGCCAGCAGCTTGGGGGCCGGTGGCTACACCTTC.

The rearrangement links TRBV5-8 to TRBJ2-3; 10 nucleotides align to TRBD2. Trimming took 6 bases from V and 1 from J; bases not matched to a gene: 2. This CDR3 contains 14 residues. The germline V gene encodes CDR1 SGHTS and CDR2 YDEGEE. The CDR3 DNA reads TGTGCCAGCAATCTAGCGGGGGGCACAGATACGCAGTATTTT. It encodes CASNLAGGTDTQYF.

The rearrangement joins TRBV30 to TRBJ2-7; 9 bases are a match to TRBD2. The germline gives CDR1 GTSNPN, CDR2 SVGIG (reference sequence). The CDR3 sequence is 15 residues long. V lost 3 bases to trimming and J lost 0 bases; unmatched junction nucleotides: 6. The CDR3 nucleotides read TGTGCCTGGAGGATAGCGGGAGCTACCTCCTACGAGCAGTACTTC. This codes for CAWRIAGATSYEQYF.

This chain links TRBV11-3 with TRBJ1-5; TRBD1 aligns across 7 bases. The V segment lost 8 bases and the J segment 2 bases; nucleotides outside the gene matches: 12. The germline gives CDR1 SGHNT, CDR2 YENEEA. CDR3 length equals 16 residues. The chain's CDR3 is CASAKTTGKGNQPQHF. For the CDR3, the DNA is TGTGCCAGCGCCAAAACGACAGGGAAGGGCAATCAGCCCCAGCATTTT.

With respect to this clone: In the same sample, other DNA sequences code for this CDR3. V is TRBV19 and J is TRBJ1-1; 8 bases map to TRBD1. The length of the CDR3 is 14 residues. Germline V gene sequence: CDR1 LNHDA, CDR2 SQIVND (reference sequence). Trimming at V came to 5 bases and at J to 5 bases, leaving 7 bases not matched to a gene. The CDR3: CASSATGGGTEAFF. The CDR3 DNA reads TGTGCCAGTAGTGCAACAGGGGGTGGGACTGAAGCTTTCTTT.

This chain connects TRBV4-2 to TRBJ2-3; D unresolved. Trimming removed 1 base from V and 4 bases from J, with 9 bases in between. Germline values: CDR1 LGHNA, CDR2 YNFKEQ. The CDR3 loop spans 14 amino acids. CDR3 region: CASSQGFGADTQYF. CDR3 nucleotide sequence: TGTGCCAGCAGCCAAGGGTTTGGAGCAGATACGCAGTATTTT.

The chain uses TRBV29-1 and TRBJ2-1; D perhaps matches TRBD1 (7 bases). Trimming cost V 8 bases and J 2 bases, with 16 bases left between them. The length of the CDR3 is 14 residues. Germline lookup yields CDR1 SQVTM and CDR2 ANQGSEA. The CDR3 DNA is TGCAGCACAACCCAGGGGGGCACCTACAATGAGCAGTTCTTC. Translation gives CSTTQGGTYNEQFF.

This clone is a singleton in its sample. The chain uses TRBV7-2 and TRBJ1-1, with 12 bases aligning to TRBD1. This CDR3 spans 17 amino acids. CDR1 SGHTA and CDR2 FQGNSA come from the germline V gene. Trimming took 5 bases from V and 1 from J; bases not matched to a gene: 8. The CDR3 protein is CASSRGTGGGSNTEAFF. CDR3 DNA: TGTGCCAGCAGCCGTGGGACAGGGGGCGGATCGAACACTGAAGCTTTCTTT.

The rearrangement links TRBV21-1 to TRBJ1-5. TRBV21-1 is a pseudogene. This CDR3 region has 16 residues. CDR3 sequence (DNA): TGTGCCAGCAGCCTCAAGACTGAAACTAGCAATCAGCCCCAGCATTTT. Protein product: CASSLKTETSNQPQHF.